The 19 T cell receptor beta chains given below trace back to one sample, sequenced in a study of shared clonotypes between healthy human individuals (TCRdb year 2020). Library preparation employed the immunoSEQ multiplex PCR assay. TCRdb took this table from immuneACCESS and kept in-frame rearrangements with V and J called. Such tables lack part of the clones; where checked against another copy, unresolved V genes explain under half of the gap, and the rest is unexplained. The sample data list over 2 million clones, and around 96% of these were observed just once. Of the sample, 0.9% to 1.4% is held by the ten largest clones. CD8 naive samples were obtained by positive selection for CCR7 among CD45RO-negative cells, yielding a CD45RA+CCR7+ population from which TemRA cells were excluded. Sequencing input: naive CD8+ T cells sorted from blood. The sample's cell subset or site label, decoded: CD45RA+CCR7+. Receptor source: a man aged 18 to 35 in good health.

The chain carries TRBV9 and TRBJ2-7, with TRBD1 matching 7 bases. Germline V CDR1 and CDR2: SGDLS, YYNGEE. CDR3 length: 15 residues. Losses at the gene ends were 4 bases for V and 2 bases for J; bases not matched to a gene: 9. The CDR3 nucleotides are TGTGCCAGCAGCTTCCGAGGGACAGCTACCTACGAGCAGTACTTC. Translated: CASSFRGTATYEQYF.

The chain couples TRBV19 to TRBJ1-5; D gene ambiguous. Germline CDR1 reads LNHDA; CDR2 reads SQIVND (reference sequence). CDR3 size: 13 residues. Between the trimmed V and J ends, which lost 0 bases and 5 bases, there was a span of 5 bases. CDR3 bases: TGTGCCAGTAGTATAGATCAATATCAGCCCCAGCATTTT. This encodes CASSIDQYQPQHF.

Here the CDR3 reads CASSVDTGSTGELFF. The DNA of the CDR3 is TGTGCCAGCAGCGTAGATACAGGGTCCACCGGGGAGCTGTTTTTT. The chain has TRBV9 and TRBJ2-2, with D perhaps matching TRBD1 (6 bases). V lost 0 bases to trimming and J lost 4 bases, with 10 bases between them. The CDR3 length is 15 residues. Germline CDR1 reads SGDLS; CDR2 reads YYNGEE.

This clone showed up just once. The V call is TRBV10-3, the J call TRBJ2-3; D is perhaps TRBD2 (5 bases). The germline V gene has CDR1 ENHRY and CDR2 SYGVKD. V dropped 6 bases and J dropped 1 base, with 8 bases sitting between them. The CDR3 sequence is 13 residues long. CDR3: CAISYGGTDTQYF. Here the CDR3 DNA reads TGTGCCATCAGCTACGGGGGCACAGATACGCAGTATTTT.

The chain employs TRBV4-1 and TRBJ2-1; D is undetermined. Germline V gene lookup returns CDR1 MGHRA and CDR2 YSYEKL. The CDR3 extends over 13 amino acids. Trimming pared 1 base from V and 5 bases from J, leaving 6 bases between. This CDR3 reads CASSQGGHNEQFF. CDR3 nucleotide sequence: TGCGCCAGCAGCCAAGGGGGTCACAATGAGCAGTTCTTC.

The V and J genes are TRBV6-1 and TRBJ2-7, with D perhaps assigned TRBD1 or TRBD2 (5 bases each). Trimming took 2 bases from V and 2 from J, leaving 16 bases between them. The CDR3 spans 16 residues. Looked up from germline, CDR1 is MNHNS and CDR2 is SASEGT. The CDR3 DNA reads TGTGCCAGCAGTGAAAGGGGACGCCGGGGTCCCTACGAGCAGTACTTC. Residues: CASSERGRRGPYEQYF.

This clone showed up just once. The V and J genes are TRBV6-6 and TRBJ1-2; no reliable D call. Germline CDR1 and CDR2: MNHNY and SVGAGI (reference sequence). Trimming shortened V by 5 bases and J by 4 bases, and 14 bases separated the two germline ends. The CDR3 is made up of 14 amino acids. The DNA of the CDR3 is TGTGCCAGCAGTCCCGCGGACGGATCCTATGGCTACACCTTC. Its protein product is CASSPADGSYGYTF.

The chain uses TRBV5-6 and TRBJ1-1; D is perhaps TRBD1 (5 bases). Germline CDR1 and CDR2: SGHDT and YYEEEE. CDR3 length equals 16 residues. The V end was cut by 1 base, the J end by 8 bases, with 21 bases between. The DNA of the CDR3 is TGTGCCAGCAGCTTGACGAGGTGGAGGGGTACCGGAGAAGCTTTCTTT. Protein sequence: CASSLTRWRGTGEAFF.

The chain uses TRBV9 and TRBJ2-1; either TRBD1 or TRBD2 may fit D (5 bases each). Germline V gives CDR1 SGDLS, CDR2 YYNGEE. This CDR3 comprises 15 residues. V was shortened by 4 bases and J by 3 bases, with 14 bases between the two germline ends. The DNA of the CDR3 is TGTGCCAGCAGCAACGACGGGGCCCTCTACAATGAGCAGTTCTTC. Its protein product is CASSNDGALYNEQFF.

With regard to this clone: Other DNA sequences in the sample encode the same CDR3. The chain combines TRBV7-9 with TRBJ1-2; D unclear. V lost 0 bases, J lost 4 bases, and 12 bases lay in between. There are 15 residues in the CDR3. Germline V CDR1 and CDR2: SEHNR, FQNEAQ (reference sequence). CDR3 region: CASSLALTGSYGYTF. The CDR3 DNA reads as TGTGCCAGCAGCTTAGCGCTCACGGGTTCCTATGGCTACACCTTC. The whole variable domain, remainder taken from reference TRBV7-9 and TRBJ1-2, is DTGVSQNPRHKITKRGQNVTFRCDPISEHNRLYWYRQTLGQGPEFLTYFQNEAQLEKSRLLSDRFSAERPKGSFSTLEIQRTEQGDSAMYLCASSLALTGSYGYTFGSGTRLTVV.

V and J are TRBV28 and TRBJ2-7, with D perhaps matching TRBD1 (6 bases). The germline V gene encodes CDR1 MDHEN and CDR2 SYDVKM. The ends were cut back, 6 bases at V and 4 bases at J, with 16 bases in the middle. The CDR3 extends over 14 amino acids. The CDR3 DNA is TGTGCCAGCAGCTCCATCTGGACAGCTTACGAGCAGTACTTC. This gives the protein CASSSIWTAYEQYF.

This rearrangement joins TRBV11-2 to TRBJ1-2; 8 bases match TRBD1. Germline CDR1 and CDR2: SGHAT and FQNNGV. V shed 1 base, J shed 8 bases, and the junction held 6 bases outside the gene matches. The CDR3 extends over 14 amino acids. The CDR3 coding sequence is TGTGCCAGCAGCTTAGCGACAGGGGTTAAGGGCTACACCTTC. This gives the protein CASSLATGVKGYTF.

The chain employs TRBV10-3 and TRBJ2-7; TRBD1 agrees at 12 bases. Germline V gives CDR1 ENHRY, CDR2 SYGVKD. This CDR3 is 16 amino acids long. The V and J ends lost 10 bases and 2 bases, in that order; junction bases with no gene match: 12. The CDR3 coding sequence is TGTGCCAGCACCTTCCAGGGACAGGGGGCGGCCTACGAGCAGTACTTC. Its protein is CASTFQGQGAAYEQYF.

This clone showed up just once. V usage is TRBV13 and J usage is TRBJ2-1; 8 bases map to TRBD2. Germline V gives CDR1 PRHDT, CDR2 FYEKMQ (reference sequence). The V segment lost 0 bases and the J segment 8 bases; nucleotides outside the gene matches: 15. This CDR3 has 18 residues. CDR3 DNA sequence: TGTGCCAGCAGCTTAGGCCCGTGGCGGGAGGACCCCCCCCATGAGCAGTTCTTC. Translated: CASSLGPWREDPPHEQFF.

V and J are TRBV9 and TRBJ2-2; weak D call: TRBD2 (6 bases). The CDR3 has 13 residues. The germline V and J ends were trimmed by 6 bases and 5 bases, with 11 bases remaining between them. From germline, CDR1 is SGDLS and CDR2 YYNGEE. CDR3 nucleotide sequence: TGTGCCAGCAACTATCTAGCGACCGGGGAGCTGTTTTTT. Amino acid sequence: CASNYLATGELFF. The complete variable domain, with remaining parts taken from reference TRBV9 and TRBJ2-2, reads DSGVTQTPKHLITATGQRVTLRCSPRSGDLSVYWYQQSLDQGLQFLIQYYNGEERAKGNILERFSAQQFPDLHSELNLSSLELGDSALYFCASNYLATGELFFGEGSRLTVL.

The count of this clone is one. V gene TRBV10-1 combines with J gene TRBJ2-5, with D possibly called TRBD1 or TRBD2 (5 bases each). V lost 0 bases and J lost 5, with 13 bases in between. The CDR3 loop spans 15 amino acids. Germline V CDR1 and CDR2: WNHNN, SYGVQD (reference sequence). DNA of the CDR3: TGCGCCAGCAGTGAGTCCGGGGCCTGGTGGGAGACCCAGTACTTC. Its protein is CASSESGAWWETQYF.

This chain uses TRBV28 with TRBJ1-1; no clear D. CDR3 length equals 12 residues. The germline V gene encodes CDR1 MDHEN and CDR2 SYDVKM. Trimming cost V 4 bases and J 11 bases, with 14 bases left between them. The CDR3 loop is CASSSDPVRAFF. Here the CDR3 DNA reads TGTGCCAGCAGTTCTGACCCTGTGCGGGCTTTCTTT.

This clone was observed once. The chain couples TRBV7-9 to TRBJ2-7; 9 bases are shared with TRBD1. The CDR3 extends over 14 amino acids. In germline, CDR1 is SEHNR, CDR2 FQNEAQ (reference sequence). V shed 6 bases and J 2 bases; nucleotides not matched to a gene: 5. The CDR3 here is CASSWGTGPYEQYF. The CDR3, as DNA: TGTGCCAGCAGTTGGGGGACAGGGCCCTACGAGCAGTACTTC.

V is TRBV30 and J is TRBJ2-3; 12 bases fit TRBD2. The V gene end was trimmed by 2 bases and the J gene end by 0 bases; junction bases not matched to a gene: 3. The germline V gene encodes CDR1 GTSNPN and CDR2 SVGIG (reference sequence). The CDR3 is made up of 16 amino acids. The chain's CDR3 is CAWSHGLAGSTDTQYF. DNA for the CDR3: TGTGCCTGGAGTCACGGACTAGCGGGGAGCACAGATACGCAGTATTTT.